These 9 T cell receptor beta chains were all obtained from the same sample, sequenced in a study of Ad26.COV2.S vaccination and SARS-CoV-2 variants. Repertoires were generated with immunoSEQ multiplex PCR, while TCRdb's copy carries only in-frame clones and drops some. Of around 340,000 clones in the sample, about 88% were seen once. Indicated treatment: about 20 received Ad26.COV2.S at low or high dose, single or two shots; 5 received placebo; per-sample allocation not given. Collection of the samples took place on day 63 after the first injection of vaccine or placebo. This specimen consisted of peripheral blood, obtained in a trial of Ad26.COV2.S vaccine versus placebo. The source is a person aged 18-60 years who received the Ad26.COV2.S COVID-19 vaccine or a placebo.

This rearrangement joins TRBV30 to TRBJ2-5, with 7 bases identical to TRBD1. Germline V gene lookup returns CDR1 GTSNPN and CDR2 SVGIG (reference sequence). V lost 2 bases to trimming and J lost 0 bases; unmatched junction nucleotides: 6. The CDR3 has 15 residues. CDR3 region: CAWSRDRVYQETQYF. The CDR3 DNA sequence: TGTGCCTGGAGTCGAGACAGGGTGTACCAAGAGACCCAGTACTTC. The full variable domain, with the rest looked up from reference TRBV30 and TRBJ2-5, is SQTIHQWPATLVQPVGSPLSLECTVEGTSNPNLYWYRQAAGRGLQLLFYSVGIGQISSEVPQNLSASRPQDRQFILSSKKLLLSDSGFYLCAWSRDRVYQETQYFGPGTRLLVL.

Relative to its sample, this clone is medium-sized. The V gene is TRBV6-4, the J gene TRBJ2-1; 8 positions match TRBD2. Trimming at V came to 2 bases and at J to 6 bases, leaving 3 bases not matched to a gene. The CDR3 contains 14 residues. CDR1 and CDR2 (germline): MRHNA, SNTAGT. The chain's CDR3 is CASSDGAGGNEQFF. The CDR3 nucleotides read TGTGCCAGCAGTGACGGTGCGGGGGGCAATGAGCAGTTCTTC.

V and J are TRBV6-5 and TRBJ1-4; D unclear. The ends were cut back, 3 bases at V and 8 bases at J, with 13 bases in the middle. This CDR3 has 14 amino acids. Germline loops: CDR1 MNHEY, CDR2 SVGAGI. The CDR3 spells CASSYPSGGEKLFF. As DNA, the CDR3 is TGTGCCAGCAGTTATCCATCCGGTGGAGAAAAACTGTTTTTT.

With regard to this clone: This specimen includes other DNA sequences encoding the same CDR3. The chain employs TRBV19 and TRBJ1-5; possible D gene TRBD1, 5 bases. V shed 6 bases and J shed 4 bases, with 10 bases lying between them. CDR3 length: 13 amino acids. Germline CDR1 is LNHDA and CDR2 is SQIVND (reference sequence). The CDR3 DNA reads TGTGCCAGTAGCCGGGACCGGAATCAGCCCCAGCATTTT. Its translation: CASSRDRNQPQHF. Combining the CDR3 with reference TRBV19 and TRBJ1-5 gives the whole variable domain DGGITQSPKYLFRKEGQNVTLSCEQNLNHDAMYWYRQDPGQGLRLIYYSQIVNDFQKGDIAEGYSVSREKKESFPLTVTSAQKNPTAFYLCASSRDRNQPQHFGDGTRLSIL.

V is TRBV28 and J is TRBJ1-3; possibly TRBD1 for D (5 bases). V lost 3 bases to trimming and J lost 0 bases, with 9 bases between them. The CDR3 length is 15 residues. The germline V gene encodes CDR1 MDHEN and CDR2 SYDVKM. CDR3 sequence: CASSFPDSSGNTIYF. CDR3 DNA: TGTGCCAGCAGTTTCCCTGACAGCTCTGGAAACACCATATATTTT.

The CDR3 loop is CASSNVPGTGTEEQYF. CDR3 DNA: TGCGCCAGCAGCAACGTCCCGGGGACAGGTACCGAAGAGCAGTACTTC. V and J are TRBV4-1 and TRBJ2-7, with 8 bases lining up with TRBD1. The CDR3 extends over 16 amino acids. V was pared by 5 bases and J by 7 bases, with 16 bases of the junction left unmatched. Germline CDR1 and CDR2: MGHRA and YSYEKL.

This clone was picked up a small number of times. The rearrangement uses TRBV29-1 and TRBJ2-1, with 13 bases lining up with TRBD2. CDR1 is SQVTM and CDR2 is ANQGSEA in the germline V gene. J was trimmed by 7 bases and V by 7 bases; bases with no gene match: 4. The CDR3 has 13 residues. CDR3 nucleotide sequence: TGCAGCGCGTTACTAGCGGGGGGGAATGAGCAGTTCTTC. Translated: CSALLAGGNEQFF.

The chain couples TRBV29-1 to TRBJ2-1; D remains unclear. The CDR3 runs 14 residues. Germline lookup yields CDR1 SQVTM and CDR2 ANQGSEA. V shed 7 bases and J shed 0 bases, with 13 bases lying between them. The CDR3 reads CSACAWGSYNEQFF. For the CDR3, the DNA is TGCAGCGCTTGCGCATGGGGCTCCTACAATGAGCAGTTCTTC.

This sequence joins TRBV9 and TRBJ2-3; D perhaps matches TRBD2 (5 bases). The V end lost 0 bases, the J end lost 6 bases, and 17 bases lay between the germline ends. The CDR3 is 16 amino acids. Per the germline V gene, CDR1 is SGDLS and CDR2 is YYNGEE. The CDR3 is CASSVVASRDMDTQYF. The CDR3 region has the DNA TGTGCCAGCAGCGTAGTAGCTAGCCGAGACATGGATACGCAGTATTTT.